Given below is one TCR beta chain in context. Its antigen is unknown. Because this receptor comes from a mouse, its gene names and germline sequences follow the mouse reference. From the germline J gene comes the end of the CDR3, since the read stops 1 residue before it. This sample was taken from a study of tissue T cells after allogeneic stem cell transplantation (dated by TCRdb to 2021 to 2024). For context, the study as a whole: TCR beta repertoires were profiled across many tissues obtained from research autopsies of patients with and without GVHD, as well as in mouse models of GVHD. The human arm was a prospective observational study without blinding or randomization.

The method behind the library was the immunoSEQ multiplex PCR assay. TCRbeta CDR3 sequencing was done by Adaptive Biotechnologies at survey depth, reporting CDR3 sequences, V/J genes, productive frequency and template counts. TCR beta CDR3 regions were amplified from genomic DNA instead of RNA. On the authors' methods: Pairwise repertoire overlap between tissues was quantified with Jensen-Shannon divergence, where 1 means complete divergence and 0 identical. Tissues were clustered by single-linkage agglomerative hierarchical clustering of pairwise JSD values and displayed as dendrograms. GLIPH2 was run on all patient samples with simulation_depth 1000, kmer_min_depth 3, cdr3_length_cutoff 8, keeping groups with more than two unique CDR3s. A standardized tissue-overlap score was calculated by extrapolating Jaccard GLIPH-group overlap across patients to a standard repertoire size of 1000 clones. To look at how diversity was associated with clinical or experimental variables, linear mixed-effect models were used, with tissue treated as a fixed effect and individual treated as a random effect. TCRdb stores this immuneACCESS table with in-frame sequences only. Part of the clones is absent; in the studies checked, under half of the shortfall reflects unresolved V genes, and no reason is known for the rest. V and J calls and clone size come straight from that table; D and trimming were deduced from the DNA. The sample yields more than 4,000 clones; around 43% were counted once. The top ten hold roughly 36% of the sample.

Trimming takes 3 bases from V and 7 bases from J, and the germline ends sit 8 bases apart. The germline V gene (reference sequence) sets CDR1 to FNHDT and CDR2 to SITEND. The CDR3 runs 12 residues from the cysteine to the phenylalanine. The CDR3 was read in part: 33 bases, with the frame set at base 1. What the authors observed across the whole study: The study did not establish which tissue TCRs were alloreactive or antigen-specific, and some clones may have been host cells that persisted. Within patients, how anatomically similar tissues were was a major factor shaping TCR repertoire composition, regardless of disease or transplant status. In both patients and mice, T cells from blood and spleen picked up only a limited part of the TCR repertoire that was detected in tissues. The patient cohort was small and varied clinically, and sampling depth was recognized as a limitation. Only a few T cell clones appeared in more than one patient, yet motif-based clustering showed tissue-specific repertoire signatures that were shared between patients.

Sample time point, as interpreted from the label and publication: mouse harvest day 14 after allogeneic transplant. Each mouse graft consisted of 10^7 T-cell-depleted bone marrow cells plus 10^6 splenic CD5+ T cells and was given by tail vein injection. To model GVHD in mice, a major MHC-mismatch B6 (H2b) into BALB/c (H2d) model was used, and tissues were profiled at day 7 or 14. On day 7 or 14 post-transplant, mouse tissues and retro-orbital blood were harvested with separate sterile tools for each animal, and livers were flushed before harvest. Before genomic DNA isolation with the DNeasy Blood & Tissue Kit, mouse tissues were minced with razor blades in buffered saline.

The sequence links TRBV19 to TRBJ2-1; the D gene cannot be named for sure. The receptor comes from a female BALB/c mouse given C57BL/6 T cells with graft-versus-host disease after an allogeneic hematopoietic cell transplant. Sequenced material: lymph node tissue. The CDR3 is CASSNPGAEQFF. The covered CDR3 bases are TGTGCCAGCAGTAACCCGGGGGCTGAGCAGTTC. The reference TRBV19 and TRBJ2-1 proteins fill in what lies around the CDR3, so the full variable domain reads GGIITQTPKFLIGQEGQKLTLKCQQNFNHDTMYWYRQDSGKGLRLIYYSITENDLQKGDLSEGYDASREKKSSFSLTVTSAQKNEMAVFLCASSNPGAEQFFGPGTRLTVL.